This TCR beta chain stems from a study of blood T cell repertoires in COVID-19. Whole-study context: From the United States, Italy and Spain came samples of acute and convalescent COVID-19. Sample material is recorded as cDNA or gDNA derived from T cells, B-cell-depleted T cells, or PBMCs.

V lost 2 bases, J lost 7 bases, and 15 bases lay in between. This CDR3 comprises 14 residues. The germline V gene has CDR1 SGHTA and CDR2 FQGNSA. In the study's own analysis: Quantification of nucleated cells was approximated via reference gene primer amplification. The assay was immunoSEQ multiplex PCR, and TCRdb's table has in-frame clones only and misses some. The V and J calls and clone size come from that table; D and trimming were worked out from the DNA. The table has roughly 200,000 clones, 60% to 85% seen once. The chain carries TRBV7-2 and TRBJ2-7, with D maybe TRBD1 (7 bases). The sequencing sample was made of peripheral blood. This receptor was obtained from a woman in her forties or fifties with active or convalescent COVID-19. This CDR3 reads CASSLSVQGREQYF. The CDR3 nucleotides read TGTGCCAGCAGCTTATCAGTACAGGGGAGGGAGCAGTACTTC.